The clone carrying this T cell receptor beta chain was seen at least ten times. The antigen remains unidentified. The TCR beta CDR3 regions underwent amplification using RNA transcripts as the source. Carried out on the TCR CDR3, a first-round RT-PCR used the HTBI primer set. TCRdb independently ran MiXCR on the multiplex PCR reads; one entry per CDR3 protein. The sample includes almost 600,000 distinct CDR3 sequences, around 13% seen only once; the top ten take 5.8%. Clinical symptoms, serum thyroxine, TRAb, thyroid ultrasound and orbital computed tomography established diagnosis. Germline CDR1 is SEHNR and CDR2 is FQNEAQ (reference sequence). The CDR3 spans 14 residues. Trimming removed 5 bases at V and 5 bases at J, with 16 bases between. The sample is drawn from a study of T cells in Graves' hyperthyroidism and ophthalmopathy. Study-wide results and caveats: Blood also held most thyroid clonotypes expanded beyond 0.001. Ophthalmopathy was separated from stable hyperthyroidism by a 13 V-J model. Median prediction lead before ophthalmopathy onset was 6 to 8 months with the model.

This chain connects TRBV7-9 to TRBJ2-7; weak D call: TRBD2 (5 bases). Sequenced material: blood. The origin of this receptor is a woman younger than 45 with Graves' hyperthyroidism that later progressed to Graves' ophthalmopathy. The CDR3 sequence is CASSPPGKKDEQYF. The CDR3 DNA reads TGTGCCAGCAGCCCGCCCGGGAAGAAAGACGAGCAGTACTTC.